This TCR beta chain was captured by sequencing in a study of identical twins. Study-wide points: Weaker excess twin sharing was seen among beta out-of-frame sequences. The study based its conclusions on cross-sectional statistical analysis and did not follow the same donors. Within twin pairs, the out-of-frame alpha sequences they shared showed excess low generation probability. While abundant cord blood beta clonotypes carried fewer insertions, memory repertoires showed no such pattern.

The V and J ends lost 8 bases and 3 bases, in that order; junction bases with no gene match: 9. Looked up from germline, CDR1 is MNHNS and CDR2 is SASEGT. CDR3 length: 16 residues. This clonotype was observed a single time. The target antigen is unknown. TCRdb re-derived calls from the 5' RACE reads in MiXCR, one entry per CDR3 protein. The profile shows 350,000 or so distinct CDR3 sequences, around an eighth of them singletons. The sample was also reused in another study, on yellow fever vaccine responses in identical twins.

The material sequenced was CD8+ T cells sorted from blood. This TCR was sampled from a woman between 18 and 29 years old in good health. The chain is built from TRBV6-1 and TRBJ2-1, with 11 bases matching TRBD1. CDR3 DNA sequence: TGTGCCAGCCACCCAGAAGGGACAGGGGGCTACAATGAGCAGTTCTTC. Its protein product is CASHPEGTGGYNEQFF.